A single T cell receptor beta chain is shown here with its context. Authors' methods: How many nucleated cells were present was estimated from reference gene primer amplification. Method: immunoSEQ multiplex PCR; TCRdb's copy keeps in-frame clones and lacks some. The D gene and trimming were derived from the DNA, and the V and J assignments and clone size from that table. The sample records about 59,000 clones, more than 60% being singletons. This entry belongs to a study of blood T cell repertoires in COVID-19. Background on the study: Researchers got acute and convalescent COVID-19 samples from the United States, Italy and Spain. From T cells, B-cell-depleted T cells, or PBMCs came the material, which was cDNA or gDNA.

The germline V and J ends were trimmed by 8 bases and 7 bases, with 11 bases remaining between them. The CDR3 runs to 11 residues. The chain recombines TRBV12-3 or TRBV12-4 with TRBJ1-1; D is undetermined. The source material was peripheral blood. This TCR derives from a woman between 70 and 85 years old with acute or convalescent COVID-19. The CDR3 spells CASVERVEAFF. CDR3 nucleotide sequence: TGTGCCAGCGTTGAGCGAGTTGAAGCTTTCTTT.